Listed below are T cell receptor beta chains from one sample, sequenced in a study of T cells in Graves' hyperthyroidism and ophthalmopathy. TCRdb fed the multiplex PCR reads into MiXCR, producing one record per CDR3 protein. The data contain hundreds of thousands of distinct CDR3 sequences, about a third of them singletons. Sequencing was done on a sample of blood. The receptor source for this set is a woman aged 40 to 50 with Graves' hyperthyroidism. The CDR3 runs from the conserved cysteine through the conserved F or W. Each record gives: V gene, CDR3 length, J gene, clone size, D gene, CDR3 protein, CDR3 DNA. A D gene is named only where the DNA matches it firmly. Rows may omit the clone size; those that give it use once, few, many or a size class.

>TRBV5-1|12|TRBJ1-1|many|.
CASSFGTSEAFF
TGCGCCAGCAGCTTCGGGACGAGTGAAGCTTTCTTT
>TRBV2|14|TRBJ1-2|.|.
CASRPGARSYGYTF
TGTGCCAGCAGGCCGGGGGCGCGGTCATACGGCTACACCTTC
>TRBV7-2|16|TRBJ2-2|.|.
CASSLITGFGTGELFF
TGTGCCAGCAGCTTAATAACAGGTTTTGGAACCGGGGAGCTGTTTTTT
>TRBV18|13|TRBJ1-1|few|.
CASSPDVWLSAFF
TGTGCCAGCTCACCGGACGTTTGGTTGTCTGCTTTCTTT
>TRBV7-9|16|TRBJ1-2|.|TRBD1
CASSSTGGSGNYGYTF
TGTGCCAGCAGCTCGACAGGGGGCTCGGGTAACTATGGCTACACCTTC
>TRBV7-9|16|TRBJ2-2|.|TRBD2
CASSQAGARDTGELFF
TGTGCCAGCAGCCAAGCGGGAGCAAGGGACACCGGGGAGCTGTTTTTT
>TRBV7-8|12|TRBJ2-7|many|.
CASSLSRYEQYF
TGTGCCAGCAGCTTATCGCGCTACGAGCAGTACTTC
>TRBV10-3|14|TRBJ1-2|many|TRBD1
CAISEEGQGDGYTF
TGTGCCATCAGTGAGGAAGGACAGGGGGATGGCTACACCTTC
>TRBV29-1|15|TRBJ1-1|.|TRBD1
CSVDHDRGMNTEAFF
TGCAGCGTTGACCACGACAGGGGGATGAACACTGAAGCTTTCTTT
>TRBV20-1|13|TRBJ2-5|.|TRBD1
CSASRDRQETQYF
TGCAGTGCTAGCCGGGACAGACAAGAGACCCAGTACTTC
>TRBV7-8|17|TRBJ1-3|once|.
CASSLVGQSHSGNTIYF
TGTGCCAGCAGCTTAGTTGGACAGTCTCACTCTGGAAACACCATATATTTT
>TRBV5-8|16|TRBJ1-6|many|TRBD1
CASSLAAGTVSSPLHF
TGTGCCAGCAGCTTGGCGGCGGGGACAGTCAGTTCACCCCTCCACTTT
>TRBV25-1|16|TRBJ2-7|many|TRBD1
CASSEPGQAITNEQYF
TGTGCCAGCAGTGAACCGGGACAGGCCATAACCAACGAGCAGTACTTC
>TRBV5-6|14|TRBJ1-1|few|.
CASSLSLANTEAFF
TGTGCCAGCAGCTTGTCCCTAGCCAACACTGAAGCTTTCTTT
>TRBV19|15|TRBJ2-6|many|.
CASSRQPSGANVLTF
TGTGCCAGTTCCCGACAGCCCTCTGGGGCCAACGTCCTGACTTTC
>TRBV10-3|16|TRBJ2-7|.|.
CAISESGGGAVHEQYF
TGTGCCATCAGTGAGTCGGGAGGGGGCGCCGTCCACGAGCAGTACTTC
>TRBV7-3|17|TRBJ2-7|.|TRBD1
CASSPRQGALSSYEQYF
TGCGCCAGCTCACCGCGACAGGGCGCCCTAAGCTCCTACGAGCAGTACTTC
>TRBV29-1|9|TRBJ1-4|.|.
CSGEGLAVF
TGCAGCGGGGAGGGACTAGCGGTTTTT
>TRBV7-9|16|TRBJ2-6|many|.
CASSFAGGAGANVLTF
TGTGCCAGCAGCTTCGCCGGAGGGGCTGGGGCCAACGTCCTGACTTTC
>TRBV2|15|TRBJ2-3|.|TRBD2
CASIKAGGPGDTQYF
TGTGCCAGCATTAAAGCGGGGGGGCCAGGAGATACGCAGTATTTT
>TRBV27|13|TRBJ1-1|.|.
CASSLFEAGIAFF
TGTGCCAGCAGTTTATTCGAAGCCGGGATAGCTTTCTTT
>TRBV9|16|TRBJ1-6|few|.
CASSASISSYNSPLHF
TGTGCCAGCAGCGCATCTATAAGCTCCTATAATTCACCCCTCCACTTT
>TRBV5-1|12|TRBJ2-7|.|.
CASSLTADEQYF
TGCGCCAGCAGCCTGACAGCGGACGAGCAGTACTTC
>TRBV7-9|15|TRBJ2-7|.|.
CASRASSNSLYEQYF
TGTGCCAGCAGGGCATCTTCCAATTCCCTCTACGAGCAGTACTTC
>TRBV15|15|TRBJ2-2|many|.
CATSRDMANTGELFF
TGTGCCACCAGCAGAGATATGGCAAACACCGGGGAGCTGTTTTTT
>TRBV19|15|TRBJ1-2|.|TRBD1
CASSSRDRGDYGYTF
TGTGCCAGTAGTAGCCGGGACAGGGGGGACTATGGCTACACCTTC
>TRBV12-3/TRBV12-4|14|TRBJ2-7|few|.
CASSLSGRPYEQYF
TGTGCCAGCAGCCTGTCAGGGCGCCCCTACGAGCAGTACTTC
>TRBV2|17|TRBJ1-5|many|.
CASSHRPGRDSNQPQHF
TGTGCCAGCAGCCATAGGCCGGGACGGGATAGCAATCAGCCCCAGCATTTT
>TRBV30|13|TRBJ1-2|.|TRBD1
CAWSAGTGEGYTF
TGTGCCTGGAGTGCCGGGACAGGGGAGGGCTACACCTTC
>TRBV12-3/TRBV12-4|15|TRBJ2-5|.|TRBD1
CASSFSGQGRETQYF
TGTGCCAGCAGTTTCTCGGGACAGGGGAGAGAGACCCAGTACTTC
>TRBV6-5|15|TRBJ1-6|many|.
CASSELRQANSPLHF
TGTGCCAGCAGTGAATTGCGACAGGCTAATTCACCCCTCCACTTT
>TRBV7-2|13|TRBJ1-2|.|.
CASSSRSDYGYTF
TGTGCCAGCAGCTCCAGATCCGACTATGGCTACACCTTC
>TRBV7-9|15|TRBJ2-7|.|TRBD1
CASSPTGQGRQEQYF
TGTGCCAGCAGCCCCACGGGACAGGGGAGGCAGGAGCAGTACTTC
>TRBV12-3/TRBV12-4|19|TRBJ1-1|.|TRBD1
CASSYASGQGVGMNTEAFF
TGTGCCAGCAGTTACGCGTCGGGACAGGGAGTGGGGATGAACACTGAAGCTTTCTTT
>TRBV4-3|14|TRBJ1-1|.|.
CASSERRGSTEAFF
TGCGCCAGCAGCGAGAGGCGAGGTAGCACTGAAGCTTTCTTT
>TRBV12-3/TRBV12-4|14|TRBJ2-2|.|.
CASSGPANTGELFF
TGTGCCAGCAGTGGGCCGGCGAACACCGGGGAGCTGTTTTTT
>TRBV14|14|TRBJ1-1|.|TRBD1
CASSQIQGYTEAFF
TGTGCCAGCAGCCAGATACAGGGGTACACTGAAGCTTTCTTT
>TRBV14|13|TRBJ2-7|few|.
CASRPSVSYEQYF
TGTGCCAGCCGTCCTAGCGTCTCTTACGAGCAGTACTTC
>TRBV5-1|16|TRBJ2-2|.|TRBD2
CASSQASGANTGELFF
TGCGCCAGCAGCCAGGCTAGCGGGGCGAACACCGGGGAGCTGTTTTTT
>TRBV6-2/TRBV6-3|13|TRBJ1-2|.|.
CASSYTTIGGYTF
TGTGCCAGCAGTTACACTACTATTGGCGGCTACACCTTC
>TRBV6-5|15|TRBJ2-5|many|TRBD1
CASRPTGSGMETQYF
TGTGCCAGCAGACCGACAGGGTCTGGTATGGAGACCCAGTACTTC